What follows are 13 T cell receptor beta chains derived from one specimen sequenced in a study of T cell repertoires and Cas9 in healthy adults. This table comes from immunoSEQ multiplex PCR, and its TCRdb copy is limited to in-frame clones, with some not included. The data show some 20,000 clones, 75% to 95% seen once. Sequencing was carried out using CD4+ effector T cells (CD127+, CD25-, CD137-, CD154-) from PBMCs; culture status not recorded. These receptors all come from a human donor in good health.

The CDR3 is CASSPSGRRNTEAFF. The DNA for the CDR3 is TGTGCCAGTAGCCCATCGGGACGCAGGAACACTGAAGCTTTCTTT. V and J are TRBV19 and TRBJ1-1; TRBD1 is a possible D gene (5 bases). Deletions cut 6 bases from V and 1 base from J, with 15 bases between. The CDR3 has 15 residues. CDR1 LNHDA and CDR2 SQIVND come from the germline V gene (reference sequence).

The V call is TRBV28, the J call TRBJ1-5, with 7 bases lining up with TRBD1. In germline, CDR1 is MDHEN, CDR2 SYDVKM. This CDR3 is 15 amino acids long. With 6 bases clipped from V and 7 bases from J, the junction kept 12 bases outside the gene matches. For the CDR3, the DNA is TGTGCCAGCAGCGCCCCGGACAGGTTGGTGCAGCCCCAGCATTTT. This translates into CASSAPDRLVQPQHF.

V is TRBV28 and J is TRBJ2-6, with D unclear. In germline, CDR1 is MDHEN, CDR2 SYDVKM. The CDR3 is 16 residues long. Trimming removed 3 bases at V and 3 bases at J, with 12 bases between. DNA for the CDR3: TGTGCCAGCAGTTTTGGAGTTATAGGTGGGGCCAACGTCCTGACTTTC. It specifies CASSFGVIGGANVLTF.

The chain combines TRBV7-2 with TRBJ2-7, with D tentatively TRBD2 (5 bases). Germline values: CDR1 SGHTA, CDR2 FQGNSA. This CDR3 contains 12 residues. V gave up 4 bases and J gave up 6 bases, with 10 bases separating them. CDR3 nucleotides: TGTGCCAGCAGCTCCGGACTCACCGAGCAGTACTTC. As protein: CASSSGLTEQYF.

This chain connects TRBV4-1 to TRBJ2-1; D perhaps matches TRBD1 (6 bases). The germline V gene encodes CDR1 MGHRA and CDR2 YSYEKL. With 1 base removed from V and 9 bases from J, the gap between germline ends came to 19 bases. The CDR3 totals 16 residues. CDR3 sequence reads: CASSQGGQSALGEQFF. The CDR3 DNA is TGCGCCAGCAGCCAAGGCGGACAGTCCGCATTGGGTGAGCAGTTCTTC.

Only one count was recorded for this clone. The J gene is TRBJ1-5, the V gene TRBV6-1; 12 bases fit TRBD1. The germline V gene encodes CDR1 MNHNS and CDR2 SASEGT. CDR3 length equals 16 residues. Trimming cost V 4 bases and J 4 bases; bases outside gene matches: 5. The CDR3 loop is CASSVGQGAGNQPQHF. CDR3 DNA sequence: TGTGCCAGCAGTGTGGGACAGGGGGCAGGAAATCAGCCCCAGCATTTT.

The CDR3 protein is CASRITGERGSEQYF. The CDR3, as DNA: TGTGCCAGTAGGATAACAGGGGAAAGAGGATCCGAGCAGTACTTC. The chain couples TRBV19 to TRBJ2-7, with 7 bases identical to TRBD1. The CDR3 extends over 15 amino acids. The germline gives CDR1 LNHDA, CDR2 SQIVND (reference sequence). The V gene end was trimmed by 6 bases and the J gene end by 6 bases; junction bases not matched to a gene: 14.

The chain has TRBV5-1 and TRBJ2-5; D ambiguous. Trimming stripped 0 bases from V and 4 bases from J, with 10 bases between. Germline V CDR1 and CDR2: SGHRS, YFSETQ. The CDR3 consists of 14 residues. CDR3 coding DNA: TGCGCCAGCAGCTTGGATCGTTCGGGAGAGACCCAGTACTTC. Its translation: CASSLDRSGETQYF. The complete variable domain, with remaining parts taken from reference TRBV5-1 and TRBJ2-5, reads KAGVTQTPRYLIKTRGQQVTLSCSPISGHRSVSWYQQTPGQGLQFLFEYFSETQRNKGNFPGRFSGRQFSNSRSEMNVSTLELGDSALYLCASSLDRSGETQYFGPGTRLLVL.

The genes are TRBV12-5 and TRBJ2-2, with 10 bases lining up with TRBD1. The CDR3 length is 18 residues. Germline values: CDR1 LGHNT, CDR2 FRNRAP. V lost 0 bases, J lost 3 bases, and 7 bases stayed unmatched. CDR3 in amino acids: CASGLVLGQGSDTGELFF. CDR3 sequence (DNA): TGTGCTAGTGGTTTGGTACTGGGACAGGGGTCTGACACCGGGGAGCTGTTTTTT.

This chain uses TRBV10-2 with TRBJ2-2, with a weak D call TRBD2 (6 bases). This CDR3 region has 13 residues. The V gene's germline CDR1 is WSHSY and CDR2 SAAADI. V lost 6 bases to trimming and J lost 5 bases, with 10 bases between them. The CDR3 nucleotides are TGCGCCAGCAGGGGTAGCGGTACCGGGGAGCTGTTTTTT. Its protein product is CASRGSGTGELFF.

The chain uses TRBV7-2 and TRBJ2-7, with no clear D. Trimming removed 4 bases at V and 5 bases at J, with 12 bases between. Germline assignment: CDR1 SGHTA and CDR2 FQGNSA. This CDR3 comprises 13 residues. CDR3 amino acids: CASSSASKNEQYF. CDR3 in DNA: TGTGCCAGCAGCTCGGCTAGTAAGAACGAGCAGTACTTC.

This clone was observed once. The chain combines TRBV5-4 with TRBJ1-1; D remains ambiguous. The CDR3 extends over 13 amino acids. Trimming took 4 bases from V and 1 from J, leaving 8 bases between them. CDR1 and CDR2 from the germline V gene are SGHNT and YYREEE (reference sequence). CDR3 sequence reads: CASSPRGNTEAFF. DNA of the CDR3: TGTGCCAGCAGCCCCCGGGGGAACACTGAAGCTTTCTTT.

CDR3 in amino acids: CASSYRLSGNTIYF. The CDR3 nucleotides read TGTGCCAGCAGCTACAGGCTCTCTGGAAACACCATATATTTT. The chain carries TRBV6-5 and TRBJ1-3, with a tentative D call TRBD1 (5 bases). The CDR3 sequence is 14 residues long. The V gene lost 6 bases and the J gene lost 0 bases, with 9 bases spanning the gap. Germline CDR1 MNHEY, CDR2 SVGAGI.